The present T cell receptor (beta chain) was sequenced within a study of shared clonotypes between healthy human individuals. Looking at the study overall: The cohort had two women and a few men, ages 18 to 49.

Bulk PBMC genomic DNA spanned ten immunoSEQ deep plates. Produced via immunoSEQ multiplex PCR; TCRdb's table is partial and in-frame only. The sample yields under 600,000 clones, around 77% seen once. The study enrolled healthy HIV-negative adults without recent acute infections or vaccinations as donors. The sample holds a few counts of this clone. This CDR3 comprises 15 residues. V lost 2 bases and J lost 3; bases outside the gene matches: 3. The germline CDR1 and CDR2 sequences are KGHSH and LQKENI. The sample was PBMCs. The sequence was obtained from a woman aged 35 to 49 in good health. Some clones in this sample may be carry-over from other donors' samples. The genes are TRBV18 and TRBJ2-7; 11 positions agree with TRBD1. In DNA form, the CDR3 reads TGTGCCAGCTCACCATCCGGGACAGGGGGCTACGAGCAGTACTTC. The encoded protein is CASSPSGTGGYEQYF.